The entry that follows covers one T cell receptor (beta chain) sequence. These data come from a study of cytomegalovirus exposure and HLA in healthy donors. The wider study: Early on, a data release was issued that held about 85 million unique TCRs from HLA-typed donors.

PCR primers comprised 60 Vbeta and 13 Jbeta primers. Here immunoSEQ multiplex PCR was the method, and the copy in TCRdb shows in-frame clones only, minus some. Of approximately 140,000 clones detected, 75% to 80% appear once; the ten largest clones hold 1.6%. V shed 2 bases and J 2 bases; nucleotides not matched to a gene: 5. Looked up from germline, CDR1 is SNHLY and CDR2 is FYNNEI. This CDR3 is built from 16 residues. The sample consisted of PBMCs. This chain links TRBV2 with TRBJ2-3, with 9 nucleotides matching TRBD2. The source is a female donor in good health and CMV-seronegative. The chain's CDR3 is CASSENPSGITDTQYF. The DNA for the CDR3 is TGTGCCAGCAGTGAAAATCCTAGCGGGATCACAGATACGCAGTATTTT.